The text below deals with one TCR beta chain. Its antigen is unknown. No per-base quality is available; no much larger clone lies one base away. V and J lose 3 bases and 3 bases, and a span of 20 bases separates them. The CDR3 spans 17 residues, from the cysteine through the phenylalanine. Only the CDR3 portion is preserved as DNA: 51 bases, with reading frame beginning at the first base. CDR1 is given as LGHNA and CDR2 as YNFKEQ, both from the germline V gene. Each collaborating institution followed its own protocols to collect whole blood in K2EDTA tubes. For TCRbeta analysis, collaborator samples were shipped as frozen whole blood, as isolated PBMCs, or as DNA extracted from either sample type. TCRbeta CDR3 regions were amplified from genomic DNA by means of the immunoSEQ Assay, a bias-controlled multiplex PCR. From the authors' description of their analysis: The number of nucleated cells in each sample was estimated by amplification of reference gene primers within the assay. Sequence reads were collapsed and filtered to measure the absolute abundance of every unique TCRbeta CDR3 rearrangement. For each sample, productive Simpson clonality was calculated as the square root of Simpson's diversity index over productive rearrangements. Not all clones reach the TCRdb copy of this immuneACCESS table, which keeps in-frame sequences only. Checked studies attribute under half of the gap to unresolved V genes and leave the rest unexplained. Clone size and the V and J calls come from that table; the DNA yielded D and trimming. The table for this sample lists tens of thousands of clones; roughly 87% of them were counted only once. 2.5% to 3% of the sample comes from the top ten.

The record originates from a study of blood T cell repertoires in COVID-19 (dated by TCRdb to about 2020). Concerning the study at large: Collaborator samples came from the United States, Italy and Spain and covered acute and convalescent phases of COVID-19. Deeply sampled blood TCRbeta repertoires from subjects exposed to, actively infected with, or recovered from COVID-19 were included in the dataset. Samples came from the ongoing ImmuneRACE study (first 160 participants) plus 1,254 subjects from 6 global collaborators. Where available, HLA class I and class II types were taken from metadata supplied by the sample provider and were not determined by assay-based typing. The repertoires were made available in a free public database intended to serve as a resource for research on the immune response to SARS-CoV-2. Sample metadata almost always included a de-identified subject ID, COVID-19 status, age in years and sex. The prospective study material was composed of cDNA or gDNA derived from T cells, B-cell-depleted T cells, or PBMCs. General conclusions and limits of the study: The quantity of clinical and demographic metadata differed by source and by participant and was supplied without curation.

The TCR comes from a man aged 80 or over with acute or convalescent COVID-19. The receptor chain draws on TRBV4-2 and TRBJ1-2, with TRBD1 tentatively as D gene (5 bases match). Sequencing was performed on peripheral blood. In nucleotides, the sequence is TGTGCCAGCAGCCAGCATAAAGGGGCACAATCCTACTATGGCTACACCTTC. It is translated as CASSQHKGAQSYYGYTF.